A single sample is the source of the 30 T cell receptor beta chains below, sequenced in a study of blood T cell repertoires in COVID-19. The assay was immunoSEQ multiplex PCR, and TCRdb's table has in-frame clones only and misses some. The sample carries 45,000 to 65,000 clones, about four fifths recorded once. The sample consisted of peripheral blood. The receptors were gathered from a woman aged 55-69 years with acute or convalescent COVID-19.

The J gene is TRBJ1-2, the V gene TRBV5-1, with a possible D match to TRBD1 (6 bases). V lost 4 bases, J lost 4 bases, and 14 bases lay in between. This CDR3 has 14 amino acids. Germline-derived CDR1 and CDR2 are SGHRS and YFSETQ. The CDR3 DNA is TGCGCCAGCAGCCTCCAAGACAGGATCTATGGCTACACCTTC. This gives the protein CASSLQDRIYGYTF.

The sample holds one count of this clone. The chain employs TRBV24-1 and TRBJ1-5; TRBD1 agrees at 8 bases. V dropped 4 bases and J dropped 4; count of bases not matched to a gene: 5. Germline V gene data show CDR1 as KGHDR and CDR2 as SFDVKD. CDR3 length: 15 residues. The CDR3 DNA follows: TGTGCCACCAGTGACCGCAGGGGGCTGAATCAGCCCCAGCATTTT. It yields the protein CATSDRRGLNQPQHF.

The chain joins TRBV6-6 to TRBJ1-2; tentative D call: TRBD1 (6 bases). Germline CDR1 MNHNY, CDR2 SVGAGI (reference sequence). This CDR3 comprises 14 residues. V was trimmed by 6 bases and J by 3 bases, leaving 14 bases between them. The CDR3 nucleotides are TGTGCCAGCAGCGGAACAGGGAGGGACTATGGCTACACCTTC. Translating gives CASSGTGRDYGYTF.

This chain uses TRBV5-1 with TRBJ2-2; 7 bases agree with TRBD1. V trimming: 3 bases; J trimming: 0 bases; junction bases outside the gene matches: 8. The CDR3 extends over 17 amino acids. Germline CDR1 is SGHRS and CDR2 is YFSETQ. CDR3 sequence reads: CASSSGRDSANTGELFF. The CDR3 DNA sequence: TGCGCCAGCAGCTCTGGACGGGACAGCGCGAACACCGGGGAGCTGTTTTTT.

This clone occurred once. The chain uses TRBV18 and TRBJ2-1; 8 bases agree with TRBD2. Trimming cost V 3 bases and J 6 bases; bases outside gene matches: 7. The germline gives CDR1 KGHSH, CDR2 LQKENI. The CDR3 covers 15 residues. CDR3 residues: CASSPYSGDPNEQFF. CDR3 nucleotide sequence: TGTGCCAGCTCACCTTATAGCGGGGACCCCAATGAGCAGTTCTTC.

V gene TRBV30 combines with J gene TRBJ1-6; D might be TRBD1 (5 bases). The ends were cut back, 4 bases at V and 9 bases at J, with 10 bases in the middle. Germline loops: CDR1 GTSNPN, CDR2 SVGIG (reference sequence). The length of the CDR3 is 12 residues. The CDR3 reads CAWTDSISPLHF. The CDR3 DNA sequence: TGTGCCTGGACTGACAGCATTTCACCCCTCCACTTT.

The V and J genes are TRBV5-1 and TRBJ2-1, with 10 bases that match TRBD1. The CDR3 totals 16 residues. V was pared by 0 bases and J by 7 bases, with 7 bases of the junction left unmatched. Per germline, CDR1 SGHRS and CDR2 YFSETQ. The CDR3 DNA reads TGCGCCAGCAGCTTGGCGAGGACAGGGGGGGAAAATGAGCAGTTCTTC. This encodes CASSLARTGGENEQFF.

The CDR3 loop is CASGRADTGELFF. Written as DNA, the CDR3 is TGTGCCAGCGGGAGGGCCGACACCGGGGAGCTGTTTTTT. The chain recombines TRBV9 with TRBJ2-2; TRBD2 aligns across 7 bases. In germline, CDR1 is SGDLS, CDR2 YYNGEE. The CDR3 totals 13 residues. V gave up 7 bases and J gave up 3 bases; unmatched junction bases: 3.

V is TRBV27 and J is TRBJ1-3; 7 bases fit TRBD1. Germline loops: CDR1 MNHEY, CDR2 SMNVEV (reference sequence). V lost 4 bases and J lost 0; bases outside the gene matches: 3. CDR3 length: 15 residues. Here the CDR3 reads CASSSTGTSGNTIYF. For the CDR3, the DNA is TGTGCCAGCAGTTCGACAGGGACCTCTGGAAACACCATATATTTT.

The gene calls are TRBV5-5 and TRBJ1-3; 7 positions agree with TRBD1. The CDR3 is made up of 15 amino acids. Per germline, CDR1 SGHKS and CDR2 YYEKEE (reference sequence). After removal of 3 bases from V and 7 bases from J, the junction contained 10 bases not matched to a gene. CDR3 DNA: TGTGCCAGCAGCTCTTGGACAGGAAGGAAGAACACCATATATTTT. Translation gives CASSSWTGRKNTIYF.

The chain uses TRBV27 and TRBJ1-3; 7 nucleotides agree with TRBD1. V shed 6 bases and J 7 bases; nucleotides not matched to a gene: 6. Per the germline V gene, CDR1 is MNHEY and CDR2 is SMNVEV (reference sequence). This CDR3 has 13 amino acids. DNA of the CDR3: TGTGCCAGCAGACCGTCAGGGGGGAACACCATATATTTT. Its translation: CASRPSGGNTIYF.

The rearrangement joins TRBV19 to TRBJ1-5; 7 bases are shared with TRBD1. This CDR3 contains 14 residues. Germline lookup yields CDR1 LNHDA and CDR2 SQIVND (reference sequence). The J segment lost 0 bases and the V segment lost 8 bases, leaving 4 bases of the junction unmatched. CDR3 sequence (DNA): TGTGCCAGTGGGACAGTTGGTAGCAATCAGCCCCAGCATTTT. Its translation is CASGTVGSNQPQHF.

This CDR3 reads CASSMKVRVQSYEQYF. The CDR3 DNA sequence: TGTGCCAGCAGCATGAAGGTACGGGTGCAAAGCTACGAGCAGTACTTC. This chain connects TRBV21-1 to TRBJ2-7; TRBD2, the D gene given by the table, was not confirmed from the DNA. TRBV21-1 has pseudogene status. The CDR3 is 16 amino acids.

The V call is TRBV3-1 (or the pseudogene TRBV3-2), the J call TRBJ2-5; D is unclear. The CDR3 spans 17 residues. Germline V gene data show CDR1 as LGHDT and CDR2 as YNNKEL (reference sequence). The germline V and J ends were trimmed by 0 bases and 0 bases, with 14 bases remaining between them. In DNA, the CDR3 is TGTGCCAGCAGCCAAGATGTGGCGGCGGATAACCAAGAGACCCAGTACTTC. Encoded protein: CASSQDVAADNQETQYF.

The V call is TRBV28, the J call TRBJ2-1; 8 bases match TRBD1. The CDR3 has 16 amino acids. CDR1 and CDR2 (germline): MDHEN, SYDVKM. Trimming removed 3 bases from V and 7 bases from J; junction bases left unmatched: 11. CDR3 nucleotides: TGTGCCAGCAGTTTCCAGGGGGCCGTTTTGGGAAATGAGCAGTTCTTC. Encoded protein: CASSFQGAVLGNEQFF.

This chain's CDR3 is CASSTRTGSGFYEQYF. DNA for the CDR3: TGTGCCAGCAGCACGCGGACAGGGAGCGGTTTCTACGAGCAGTACTTC. The chain links TRBV5-4 to TRBJ2-7; 8 bases line up with TRBD1. The germline V gene encodes CDR1 SGHNT and CDR2 YYREEE (reference sequence). The V segment lost 4 bases and the J segment 3 bases; nucleotides outside the gene matches: 12. The CDR3 is 16 residues long.

CDR3 sequence reads: CASSGGAGAYNEQFF. The CDR3 nucleotides are TGCGCCAGCAGCGGTGGGGCGGGGGCCTACAATGAGCAGTTCTTC. The chain couples TRBV5-1 to TRBJ2-1, with TRBD2 matching 7 bases. With V trimmed by 4 bases and J by 2 bases, 6 bases remained unmatched. The CDR3 length is 15 residues. Per germline, CDR1 SGHRS and CDR2 YFSETQ. Full variable domain (missing parts from reference TRBV5-1 and TRBJ2-1): KAGVTQTPRYLIKTRGQQVTLSCSPISGHRSVSWYQQTPGQGLQFLFEYFSETQRNKGNFPGRFSGRQFSNSRSEMNVSTLELGDSALYLCASSGGAGAYNEQFFGPGTRLTVL.

The rearrangement links TRBV7-8 to TRBJ2-7; TRBD2 is a possible D gene (5 bases). Germline loops: CDR1 SGHVS, CDR2 FQNEAQ. This CDR3 comprises 14 residues. The V and J ends lost 7 bases and 0 bases respectively, with 13 bases between them. CDR3 DNA: TGTGCCAGCAAAGAATATAGCGCCTCCTACGAGCAGTACTTC. Amino acids: CASKEYSASYEQYF.

This chain links TRBV9 with TRBJ1-5; 7 bases are a match to TRBD1. The V gene's germline CDR1 is SGDLS and CDR2 YYNGEE. The CDR3 totals 15 residues. J gave up 9 bases and V 0 bases, and 9 bases lay outside the gene matches. For the CDR3, the DNA is TGTGCCAGCAGCGTAGGACCCCAGGACAGGAGGCCCCAGCATTTT. Its translation: CASSVGPQDRRPQHF. The full variable domain, completed using reference TRBV9 and TRBJ1-5, is DSGVTQTPKHLITATGQRVTLRCSPRSGDLSVYWYQQSLDQGLQFLIQYYNGEERAKGNILERFSAQQFPDLHSELNLSSLELGDSALYFCASSVGPQDRRPQHFGDGTRLSIL.

This clone has just a few counts. The chain employs TRBV18 and TRBJ1-3; 9 bases are shared with TRBD1. The junction had 10 bases not matched to a gene; V was cut back by 3 bases and J by 4 bases. This CDR3 comprises 17 residues. Germline lookup yields CDR1 KGHSH and CDR2 LQKENI. CDR3 region: CASSPSMNRGRGNTIYF. CDR3 DNA: TGTGCCAGCTCACCGTCAATGAACAGGGGGCGAGGAAACACCATATATTTT. Variable domain in full (rest from reference TRBV18 and TRBJ1-3): NAGVMQNPRHLVRRRGQEARLRCSPMKGHSHVYWYRQLPEEGLKFMVYLQKENIIDESGMPKERFSAEFPKEGPSILRIQQVVRGDSAAYFCASSPSMNRGRGNTIYFGEGSWLTVV.

The chain recombines TRBV28 with TRBJ2-5, with D tentatively TRBD2 (5 bases). Germline CDR1 and CDR2: MDHEN and SYDVKM. The CDR3 extends over 13 amino acids. In nucleotides, the CDR3 is TGTGCAACCACTAGGGTCAGAGAAGAGACCCAGTACTTC. Amino acid sequence: CATTRVREETQYF.

The V and J genes are TRBV6-6 and TRBJ2-1; no clear D. The CDR3 extends over 13 amino acids. V gave up 0 bases and J gave up 10 bases, with 10 bases separating them. Germline V gene sequence: CDR1 MNHNY, CDR2 SVGAGI (reference sequence). The CDR3 DNA reads as TGTGCCAGCAGTTACTCACAGACCCGGGAGCAGTTCTTC. This gives the protein CASSYSQTREQFF.

The V gene is TRBV7-9, the J gene TRBJ1-1, with D maybe TRBD1 (5 bases). CDR1 and CDR2 from the germline V gene are SEHNR and FQNEAQ (reference sequence). The V end was cut by 5 bases, the J end by 4 bases, with 14 bases between. CDR3 size: 14 residues. DNA of the CDR3: TGTGCCAGCAGCCCGGGAGACAGACCCACTGAAGCTTTCTTT. It encodes CASSPGDRPTEAFF. The variable domain in full, with the rest retrieved from reference TRBV7-9 and TRBJ1-1, is DTGVSQNPRHKITKRGQNVTFRCDPISEHNRLYWYRQTLGQGPEFLTYFQNEAQLEKSRLLSDRFSAERPKGSFSTLEIQRTEQGDSAMYLCASSPGDRPTEAFFGQGTRLTVV.

The chain is built from TRBV3-1 (or the pseudogene TRBV3-2) and TRBJ2-3, with D uncertain. The CDR3 length is 13 residues. Trimming cost V 1 base and J 4 bases, with 6 bases left between them. Germline V gene sequence: CDR1 LGHDT, CDR2 YNNKEL (reference sequence). The chain's CDR3 is CASSQARADTQYF. The CDR3 DNA follows: TGTGCCAGCAGCCAAGCAAGAGCAGATACGCAGTATTTT.

This chain uses TRBV19 with TRBJ2-3; 10 bases align to TRBD2. CDR1 is LNHDA and CDR2 is SQIVND in the germline V gene (reference sequence). There are 15 residues in the CDR3. The V and J ends lost 2 bases and 5 bases, in that order; junction bases with no gene match: 4. The CDR3 loop is CASSILAGVRDTQYF. In nucleotides, the CDR3 is TGTGCCAGTAGTATACTAGCGGGGGTGAGAGATACGCAGTATTTT.

The gene calls are TRBV25-1 and TRBJ2-1; 8 positions agree with TRBD2. Germline V gene data show CDR1 as MGHDK and CDR2 as SYGVNS. The V gene end was trimmed by 1 base and the J gene end by 1 base; junction bases not matched to a gene: 3. The CDR3 totals 16 residues. CDR3 residues: CASSESSGQSYNEQFF. In nucleotides, the CDR3 is TGTGCCAGCAGTGAATCTAGCGGGCAGTCCTACAATGAGCAGTTCTTC.

This sequence joins TRBV6-2 or TRBV6-3 and TRBJ1-3; a possible D gene is TRBD1 (6 bases). The V gene lost 6 bases and the J gene lost 0 bases, with 15 bases spanning the gap. CDR3 size: 16 residues. Germline V gives CDR1 MNHEY, CDR2 SVGEGT. The CDR3, as DNA: TGTGCCAGCAGCCCTTTACAGGGTCGCTCTGGAAACACCATATATTTT. This encodes CASSPLQGRSGNTIYF.

This clone was recorded once. J is TRBJ2-5 and V is TRBV18; D remains unclear. Trimming removed 4 bases at V and 2 bases at J, with 8 bases between. Germline V gene sequence: CDR1 KGHSH, CDR2 LQKENI. The CDR3 extends over 13 amino acids. CDR3 region: CASSLTLQETQYF. CDR3 nucleotides: TGTGCCAGCTCACTTACCCTACAAGAGACCCAGTACTTC.

A few counts support this clone. The chain uses TRBV29-1 and TRBJ2-1; 11 bases fit TRBD2. Germline CDR1 reads SQVTM; CDR2 reads ANQGSEA. The trim removed 2 bases at V and 7 bases at J, leaving 7 bases unmatched. CDR3 size: 15 residues. The CDR3 is CSVELGLAAANEQFF. In DNA form, the CDR3 reads TGCAGCGTTGAATTGGGACTAGCGGCAGCTAATGAGCAGTTCTTC.

The chain has TRBV7-3 and TRBJ2-3; perhaps TRBD1 as D (6 bases). The germline V gene encodes CDR1 SGHTA and CDR2 FQGTGA. The ends were cut back, 3 bases at V and 0 bases at J, with 10 bases in the middle. The CDR3 is made up of 15 amino acids. The CDR3 sequence: CASSFGTGSTDTQYF. CDR3 sequence (DNA): TGTGCCAGCAGCTTCGGAACAGGGAGCACAGATACGCAGTATTTT.